This note documents a single TCR beta chain sequence. Its antigen is not identified. The data stem from a study of beta chain features in type 1 diabetes. The wider study: Cell yields, gender and age were comparable in patients and healthy donors.

All of the isolated RNA was reverse transcribed, so expressed TCRB transcripts were sequenced. The protocol was immunoSEQ multiplex PCR, while the TCRdb copy is restricted to in-frame clones and leaves out a portion. The data show 630,000 or so clones, with around an eighth seen just once and less than 0.04% held by the top ten. The CDR3 totals 14 residues. Germline values: CDR1 SGHRS, CDR2 YFSETQ. Trimming left V 3 bases short and J 0 bases short, with 8 bases between. One heparinised draw of blood, averaging about 116 mL, came from each donor. Each of the CD4+ naive, central memory, regulatory and stem cell-like memory populations was sorted via CD45RO/CCR7/CD25/CD127/CD95/CD27. Regarding the study as a whole: Any HLA effect on TCRB rearrangement was left unresolved by small sub-analyses. Significant though moderate, a shortening of TCRB CDR3s appeared in all four CD4+ subsets of Type 1 diabetes patients.

What was sequenced was naive CD4+ T cells from blood. The chain has TRBV5-1 and TRBJ2-3; D is ambiguous. The receptor was isolated from a man younger than 35 with type 1 diabetes. The CDR3 here is CASSWRFSTDTQYF. The CDR3 nucleotides read TGCGCCAGCAGCTGGCGGTTCAGCACAGATACGCAGTATTTT.